This T cell receptor (beta chain) was observed in a study of CD8 T cells in Susac syndrome. Random hexamers primed reverse transcription of about 0.45 to 1 ug RNA. By means of immunoSEQ multiplex PCR, TCR beta CDR3 spanning 54 Vbeta and 13 Jbeta underwent amplification. Using its own MiXCR run on the immunoSEQ multiplex PCR reads, TCRdb lists one record per CDR3 protein. The repertoire holds approximately 150,000 distinct CDR3 sequences, with approximately 95% as singletons. Trimming took 0 bases from V and 4 from J; bases not matched to a gene: 5. This CDR3 region has 16 residues. CDR1 SGHDT and CDR2 YYEEEE come from the germline V gene.

This chain connects TRBV5-6 to TRBJ1-2, with TRBD1 matching over 11 bases. This TCR was sampled from a human donor with multiple sclerosis. Sequencing input: CD4+ T cells from PBMCs. CDR3 sequence: CASSLGGTGGIYGYTF. CDR3 coding DNA: TGTGCCAGCAGCTTGGGGGGGACAGGGGGTATCTATGGCTACACCTTC.